A single sample gave rise to the 30 T cell receptor beta chains below, sequenced in a study of cytomegalovirus exposure and HLA in healthy donors. The study ran its PCR with 60 Vbeta and 13 Jbeta primers. The data were produced by immunoSEQ multiplex PCR, yet TCRdb's version contains in-frame clones alone and is incomplete. In the table there are around 130,000 clones, over 60% of which are singletons. Sequencing was done on a sample of PBMCs. These receptors all come from a woman aged 55-69 years in good health and CMV-seronegative.

The chain couples TRBV5-6 to TRBJ1-1; TRBD1 is a possible D gene (6 bases). V dropped 4 bases and J dropped 0 bases, with 16 bases sitting between them. The germline CDR1 and CDR2 sequences are SGHDT and YYEEEE. The CDR3 consists of 16 residues. The CDR3 DNA reads as TGTGCCAGCAGCCTTACCGCCGGGACAATGAACACTGAAGCTTTCTTT. The encoded protein is CASSLTAGTMNTEAFF. The full variable domain, with the rest looked up from reference TRBV5-6 and TRBJ1-1, is DAGVTQSPTHLIKTRGQQVTLRCSPKSGHDTVSWYQQALGQGPQFIFQYYEEEERQRGNFPDRFSGHQFPNYSSELNVNALLLGDSALYLCASSLTAGTMNTEAFFGQGTRLTVV.

The V and J genes are TRBV2 and TRBJ1-1, with D unresolved. The CDR3 is 17 residues long. Deletions cut 2 bases from V and 1 base from J, with 17 bases between. CDR1 and CDR2 (germline): SNHLY, FYNNEI. CDR3 residues: CASSEIGRPTTNTEAFF. CDR3 coding DNA: TGTGCCAGCAGTGAAATCGGCAGGCCGACCACGAACACTGAAGCTTTCTTT.

J is TRBJ2-3 and V is TRBV9; TRBD2 matches at 8 bases. The ends lost 0 bases at V and 6 bases at J; junction bases unmatched: 9. Per the germline V gene, CDR1 is SGDLS and CDR2 is YYNGEE. CDR3 length: 16 residues. The CDR3 nucleotides read TGTGCCAGCAGCGTAGGGACTAGCTTGGGTGCGGATACGCAGTATTTT. It is translated as CASSVGTSLGADTQYF.

The chain joins TRBV28 to TRBJ2-7; 10 nucleotides agree with TRBD2. The CDR3 has 13 amino acids. The germline gives CDR1 MDHEN, CDR2 SYDVKM. V shed 7 bases, J shed 2 bases, and the junction held 2 bases outside the gene matches. The CDR3 here is CASKAGGTYEQYF. The CDR3 DNA sequence: TGTGCCAGCAAAGCGGGAGGGACCTACGAGCAGTACTTC.

CDR3 DNA: TGTGCCAGCAGTGAAGTTGCAGGGAGGGCGAGGGGCACTGAAGCTTTCTTT. It translates to CASSEVAGRARGTEAFF. The chain carries TRBV2 and TRBJ1-1; D may be TRBD1 (5 bases). The V gene's germline CDR1 is SNHLY and CDR2 FYNNEI. The CDR3 consists of 17 residues. V shed 1 base and J shed 4 bases, with 19 bases lying between them.

The genes are TRBV11-2 and TRBJ2-7; D not certain. This CDR3 has 12 residues. Per the germline V gene, CDR1 is SGHAT and CDR2 is FQNNGV. The ends were cut back, 5 bases at V and 2 bases at J, with 7 bases in the middle. The CDR3 nucleotides are TGTGCCAGCAGCCCTTACACCTACGAGCAGTACTTC. It specifies CASSPYTYEQYF.

The chain couples TRBV29-1 to TRBJ2-7, with 11 bases that match TRBD1. After removal of 3 bases from V and 3 bases from J, the junction contained 4 bases not matched to a gene. CDR3 length: 14 residues. Germline lookup yields CDR1 SQVTM and CDR2 ANQGSEA. CDR3 loop: CSVDGTGGFYEQYF. The CDR3 DNA sequence: TGCAGCGTTGACGGGACAGGGGGATTCTACGAGCAGTACTTC.

The V gene is TRBV2, the J gene TRBJ2-7; D is ambiguous. Between the trimmed V and J ends, which lost 5 bases and 2 bases, there was a span of 10 bases. The CDR3 has 13 residues. From germline, CDR1 is SNHLY and CDR2 FYNNEI. In nucleotides, the CDR3 is TGTGCCAGCAGTTCGTACCTAGCCTACGAGCAGTACTTC. Translation gives CASSSYLAYEQYF.

The table lists this clone with a few counts. This chain uses TRBV28 with TRBJ2-7, with D tentatively TRBD1 (5 bases). Germline V gives CDR1 MDHEN, CDR2 SYDVKM. Trimming took 6 bases from V and 5 from J, leaving 8 bases between them. The CDR3 is made up of 11 amino acids. The CDR3 spells CASRWGHEQYF. The DNA of the CDR3 is TGTGCCAGCAGGTGGGGCCACGAGCAGTACTTC.

The rearrangement uses TRBV9 and TRBJ2-3; the D gene is possibly TRBD2 (6 bases). Trimming shortened V by 0 bases and J by 2 bases, and 10 bases separated the two germline ends. Germline V lookup: CDR1 SGDLS, CDR2 YYNGEE. The CDR3 extends over 15 amino acids. CDR3 sequence (DNA): TGTGCCAGCAGCGTAGCGGGAGCTACCACAGATACGCAGTATTTT. Translating it yields CASSVAGATTDTQYF.

The CDR3 reads CASSYRDYHPDTQYF. As DNA, the CDR3 is TGTGCCAGCAGCTACCGGGACTATCACCCAGATACGCAGTATTTT. The chain recombines TRBV11-3 with TRBJ2-3, with 7 bases identical to TRBD2. Trimming at V came to 4 bases and at J to 4 bases, leaving 8 bases not matched to a gene. The CDR3 is 15 amino acids. CDR1 SGHNT and CDR2 YENEEA come from the germline V gene.

The rearrangement uses TRBV27 and TRBJ2-1; D gene unclear. V lost 2 bases and J 5 bases, leaving 13 bases between the germline ends. This CDR3 region has 15 residues. Germline CDR1 reads MNHEY; CDR2 reads SMNVEV (reference sequence). CDR3 DNA sequence: TGTGCCAGCAGTTTAGAACTAAATCTTAACAATGAGCAGTTCTTC. Translated, it gives CASSLELNLNNEQFF.

The chain employs TRBV5-1 and TRBJ2-3; 8 positions match TRBD1. The germline V gene encodes CDR1 SGHRS and CDR2 YFSETQ. This CDR3 comprises 14 residues. V was clipped by 4 bases and J by 4 bases; unmatched bases: 5. CDR3 amino acids: CASSPTGVSDTQYF. Written as DNA, the CDR3 is TGCGCCAGCAGCCCGACAGGGGTATCAGATACGCAGTATTTT.

The chain uses TRBV4-2 and TRBJ2-5, with D possibly matching TRBD2 (5 bases). V lost 0 bases, J lost 1 base, and 12 bases lay in between. Germline V gives CDR1 LGHNA, CDR2 YNFKEQ. The CDR3 extends over 16 amino acids. The CDR3 is CASSQDLGSAQETQYF. The CDR3 DNA is TGTGCCAGCAGCCAAGATCTAGGGAGCGCCCAAGAGACCCAGTACTTC.

This sequence joins TRBV19 and TRBJ2-6; TRBD2 is a possible D gene (6 bases). V lost 9 bases and J 0 bases, leaving 12 bases between the germline ends. The CDR3 covers 15 residues. The germline CDR1 and CDR2 sequences are LNHDA and SQIVND (reference sequence). The CDR3 reads CASREQGSGANVLTF. As DNA, the CDR3 is TGTGCCAGCCGGGAGCAAGGCTCTGGGGCCAACGTCCTGACTTTC.

The count of this clone is one. CDR3 DNA: TGTGCCAGCAGCTTAGTTAGGGACAGGGCCTACGAGCAGTACTTC. It is translated as CASSLVRDRAYEQYF. The genes are TRBV11-2 and TRBJ2-7; 9 positions match TRBD1. The J segment lost 2 bases and the V segment lost 1 base, leaving 3 bases of the junction unmatched. Germline-derived CDR1 and CDR2 are SGHAT and FQNNGV. This CDR3 spans 15 amino acids.

The genes are TRBV27 and TRBJ1-2; 7 bases fit TRBD1. From germline, CDR1 is MNHEY and CDR2 SMNVEV (reference sequence). V trimming: 6 bases; J trimming: 8 bases; junction bases outside the gene matches: 9. The CDR3 is 13 residues long. CDR3: CASRRTGDGGYTF. The CDR3 DNA is TGTGCCAGCAGACGTACAGGGGACGGGGGCTACACCTTC.

CDR3 nucleotide sequence: TGTGCCACCAGCAGAGAAGGGGTCAGCTACGGATCTGGGGCCAACGTCCTGACTTTC. This gives the protein CATSREGVSYGSGANVLTF. This chain joins TRBV15 and TRBJ2-6, with a weak D call TRBD1 (5 bases). The CDR3 length is 19 residues. Per the germline V gene, CDR1 is LNHNV and CDR2 is YYDKDF (reference sequence). With 0 bases removed from V and 1 base from J, the gap between germline ends came to 16 bases.

This chain links TRBV5-1 with TRBJ2-7, with 12 bases lining up with TRBD2. The junction had 7 bases not matched to a gene; V was cut back by 4 bases and J by 2 bases. The CDR3 runs 16 residues. Germline-derived CDR1 and CDR2 are SGHRS and YFSETQ. The CDR3: CASSPQLAGGTYEQYF. As DNA, the CDR3 is TGCGCCAGCAGCCCGCAACTAGCGGGGGGAACCTACGAGCAGTACTTC.

This clone was counted only a few times. The chain recombines TRBV9 with TRBJ2-3; TRBD2 matches 10 bases. The trim removed 3 bases at V and 0 bases at J, leaving 10 bases unmatched. Germline V gene lookup returns CDR1 SGDLS and CDR2 YYNGEE. The CDR3 has 18 residues. The CDR3: CASSAASGLASSTDTQYF. CDR3 coding DNA: TGTGCCAGCAGCGCCGCCTCGGGACTAGCGTCTAGCACAGATACGCAGTATTTT.

The chain joins TRBV25-1 to TRBJ1-2; a possible D gene is TRBD1 (6 bases). V gave up 3 bases and J gave up 5 bases, with 10 bases separating them. Germline CDR1 and CDR2: MGHDK and SYGVNS. This CDR3 is 13 amino acids long. CDR3 bases: TGTGCCAGCAGTGACCCCGACAGGTATGGCTACACCTTC. Translated, it gives CASSDPDRYGYTF.

This clone has a handful of counts. This sequence joins TRBV6-1 and TRBJ1-4; the match to TRBD1 covers 9 bases. The V and J ends lost 8 bases and 1 base, in that order; junction bases with no gene match: 2. The length of the CDR3 is 14 residues. Germline CDR1 MNHNS, CDR2 SASEGT. The CDR3 DNA follows: TGTGCCAGCCGGACAGGGGTAACTAATGAAAAACTGTTTTTT. Protein product: CASRTGVTNEKLFF.

This chain links TRBV7-9 with TRBJ2-4, with D maybe TRBD1 (6 bases). The CDR3 is 17 amino acids. The V gene's germline CDR1 is SEHNR and CDR2 FQNEAQ (reference sequence). V shed 4 bases and J shed 13 bases, with 29 bases lying between them. The CDR3 DNA follows: TGTGCCAGCAGCTCACGACAGGCTGCGCCGAGTATTCGAAAGCAGTACTTC. Residues: CASSSRQAAPSIRKQYF. The full variable domain, in which reference TRBV7-9 and TRBJ2-4 provide the parts outside the CDR3, is DTGVSQNPRHKITKRGQNVTFRCDPISEHNRLYWYRQTLGQGPEFLTYFQNEAQLEKSRLLSDRFSAERPKGSFSTLEIQRTEQGDSAMYLCASSSRQAAPSIRKQYFGAGTRLSVL.

This chain uses TRBV18 with TRBJ1-6; 9 bases fit TRBD1. J lost 9 bases, V lost 1 base, and 4 bases had no gene match. There are 15 residues in the CDR3. The germline V gene encodes CDR1 KGHSH and CDR2 LQKENI. CDR3 in DNA: TGTGCCAGCTCACCACGGACAGGGGAAGGTTCACCCCTCCACTTT. Its translation: CASSPRTGEGSPLHF. The full variable domain, in which reference TRBV18 and TRBJ1-6 provide the parts outside the CDR3, is NAGVMQNPRHLVRRRGQEARLRCSPMKGHSHVYWYRQLPEEGLKFMVYLQKENIIDESGMPKERFSAEFPKEGPSILRIQQVVRGDSAAYFCASSPRTGEGSPLHFGNGTRLTVT.

This clone was counted a few times. The rearrangement uses TRBV6-4 and TRBJ2-2, with a possible D match to TRBD2 (5 bases). Trimming removed 6 bases at V and 4 bases at J, with 12 bases between. Per germline, CDR1 MRHNA and CDR2 SNTAGT. The CDR3 totals 14 residues. CDR3 sequence (DNA): TGTGCCAGCAGACCCCTGGGGAGCACCGGGGAGCTGTTTTTT. It yields the protein CASRPLGSTGELFF.

The chain joins TRBV19 to TRBJ1-1, with TRBD1 as a possible D gene (6 bases). The CDR3 spans 12 residues. Trimming took off 3 bases at V and 11 bases at J, with 13 bases between the two ends. CDR1 LNHDA and CDR2 SQIVND come from the germline V gene (reference sequence). CDR3 DNA: TGTGCCAGTAGTATGGGACCAGGGGAGGCTTTCTTT. It encodes CASSMGPGEAFF.

V usage is TRBV5-1 and J usage is TRBJ2-3; TRBD1 matches at 10 bases. Germline loops: CDR1 SGHRS, CDR2 YFSETQ. This CDR3 comprises 16 residues. Losses at the gene ends were 4 bases for V and 4 bases for J; bases not matched to a gene: 9. The CDR3 bases are TGCGCCAGCAGCCCTACGACAGGGGGCCGGGCAGATACGCAGTATTTT. Its translation is CASSPTTGGRADTQYF.

The V call is TRBV7-3, the J call TRBJ2-1; 10 nucleotides match TRBD2. The germline V gene has CDR1 SGHTA and CDR2 FQGTGA. CDR3 size: 16 residues. The junction had 5 bases not matched to a gene; V was cut back by 2 bases and J by 4 bases. The CDR3 region has the DNA TGTGCCAGCAGCTTATCTACTAGCGGGGTTTACAATGAGCAGTTCTTC. Translation gives CASSLSTSGVYNEQFF.

This chain joins TRBV5-1 and TRBJ1-1, with a tentative D call TRBD1 (5 bases). Trimming took off 4 bases at V and 4 bases at J, with 14 bases between the two ends. Germline V lookup: CDR1 SGHRS, CDR2 YFSETQ. The CDR3 covers 14 residues. This chain's CDR3 is CASSLTQGLTEAFF. The CDR3 bases are TGCGCCAGCAGCCTAACCCAGGGCCTCACTGAAGCTTTCTTT.

Here the CDR3 reads CASSPGLKAYEQYF. The CDR3 region has the DNA TGTGCCAGCTCCCCGGGTCTGAAAGCCTACGAGCAGTACTTC. The rearrangement uses TRBV18 and TRBJ2-7; D uncertain. Germline-derived CDR1 and CDR2 are KGHSH and LQKENI. The CDR3 totals 14 residues. Trimming cost V 6 bases and J 2 bases, with 14 bases left between them.